This is a list of T cell receptor beta chains from one sample in a study of cytomegalovirus exposure and HLA in healthy donors. TCRdb keeps only in-frame clones here, not all; method: immunoSEQ multiplex PCR. The sample holds roughly 120,000 clones, more than 65% seen once. Input material: PBMCs. The receptors were sampled from a young woman in good health and CMV-seropositive. The CDR3 runs from the conserved cysteine through the conserved F or W. The D gene is left open where the match is weak. A row's size may be missing; if present it is once, few, many or a size class.

v_call,d_call,j_call,clone_size,cdr3_nt,cdr3_aa
TRBV12-5,NA,TRBJ2-7,NA,TGTGCTAGTGGTTTGCCCCAGGGAAAGCAGTACTTC,CASGLPQGKQYF
TRBV2,TRBD1,TRBJ1-2,NA,TGTGCCAGCTACTGGACAGGCTATGGCTACACCTTC,CASYWTGYGYTF
TRBV5-1,TRBD1,TRBJ2-7,NA,TGCGCCAGCAGCTCTCCCTACAGGGGCTACGAGCAGTACTTC,CASSSPYRGYEQYF
TRBV7-7,TRBD1,TRBJ2-7,NA,TGTGCTAGCAGCCCAGGGGGCCACGAGCAGTACTTC,CASSPGGHEQYF
TRBV6-5,NA,TRBJ2-7,NA,TGTGCCAGCAGTTACGGCGGGGAGTACGAGCAGTACTTC,CASSYGGEYEQYF
TRBV7-6,NA,TRBJ2-3,NA,TGTGCCAGCAGCTTAGGCGCAGGGGATACGCAGTATTTT,CASSLGAGDTQYF
TRBV6-1,TRBD1,TRBJ2-5,NA,TGTGCCAGCAGTAAGGGGGACAGAGAAGAGACCCAGTACTTC,CASSKGDREETQYF
TRBV18,NA,TRBJ2-7,NA,TGTGCCAGCTCCCTTGGGCTGGCGGGGAGCTACGAGCAGTACTTC,CASSLGLAGSYEQYF
TRBV30,TRBD2,TRBJ2-7,NA,TGTGCCTGGAGTGGAGGACTAGCGGGGGGCAACGAGCAGTACTTC,CAWSGGLAGGNEQYF
TRBV6-5,NA,TRBJ1-5,NA,TGTGCCACCGCCGTTGAGGGCAGAGATCAGCCCCAGCATTTT,CATAVEGRDQPQHF
TRBV2,NA,TRBJ2-3,NA,TGTGCCAGCAGGGCCCTTGATACGCAGTATTTT,CASRALDTQYF
TRBV5-4,NA,TRBJ2-1,few,TGTGCCAGCAGCTCCCGAGCGGAGCAGTTCTTC,CASSSRAEQFF
TRBV9,NA,TRBJ2-2,NA,TGTGCCAGCAGCGTACGGGGGTCACCCAACACCGGGGAGCTGTTTTTT,CASSVRGSPNTGELFF
TRBV6-1,TRBD1,TRBJ1-2,NA,TGTGCCATCTTATTACAGGGGTCGAACTATGGCTACACCTTC,CAILLQGSNYGYTF
TRBV18,TRBD1,TRBJ1-2,NA,TGTGCCAGCTCACCGTGGACAGGGTTCTATGGCTACACCTTC,CASSPWTGFYGYTF
TRBV19,NA,TRBJ1-4,NA,TGTGCCAGTAGTTACCTGAGGTTAGAAAAACTGTTTTTT,CASSYLRLEKLFF
TRBV7-6,TRBD1,TRBJ1-1,NA,TGTGCCAGCAGCCCTTTCCGGGACAGGGAGGGGAGTGAAGCTTTCTTT,CASSPFRDREGSEAFF
TRBV30,TRBD2,TRBJ2-7,NA,TGTGCCTGGAGTGCCGGGACTAGCGGGGACCTTCTAAACTCCTACGAGCAGTACTTC,CAWSAGTSGDLLNSYEQYF
TRBV5-1,TRBD2,TRBJ2-5,NA,TGCGCCAGCAGCTTGGCGCCGGGGGGCCAAGAGACCCAGTACTTC,CASSLAPGGQETQYF
TRBV28,NA,TRBJ2-1,NA,TGTGCCAGCAGTTTAGCAGACTACAATGAGCAGTTCTTC,CASSLADYNEQFF
TRBV29-1,NA,TRBJ2-3,NA,TGCAGCGTTGGTTTACTACTCTTAGATACGCAGTATTTT,CSVGLLLLDTQYF
TRBV5-6,TRBD2,TRBJ2-1,NA,TGTGCCAGCAGCCTTAGCGGGGGCCTCTACAATGAGCAGTTCTTC,CASSLSGGLYNEQFF